Each of the 18 T cell receptor beta chains below was sequenced from the same sample in a study of vaccination and CD4 T cells after COVID-19. These receptors are not linked to any known antigen. Cultured CD4+ T cell DNA was sequenced using the Oncomine TCR Beta short-read assay. TCRdb fed the PCR reads into MiXCR, producing one record per CDR3 protein. This sample has fewer than 20,000 distinct CDR3 sequences; over 55% occur once, and the top ten carry around 12%. The treatment is: roughly 10-day PBMC culture with coronavirus spike peptide pools or control peptides (ViraFEST assay). Sequencing input: CD4+ T cells from blood, cultured in vitro. These receptor sequences come from a human donor who had recovered from COVID-19.

This sequence joins TRBV7-3 and TRBJ2-7, with TRBD2 identical over 7 bases. Trimming at V came to 5 bases and at J to 1 base, leaving 8 bases not matched to a gene. Germline lookup yields CDR1 SGHTA and CDR2 FQGTGA. The CDR3 length is 15 residues. CDR3 DNA sequence: TGTGCCAGCAGCCACCCACTAGCGACATCCTACGAGCAGTACTTC. Protein product: CASSHPLATSYEQYF.

The chain links TRBV6-1 to TRBJ1-1, with a tentative D call TRBD1 (5 bases). Germline V lookup: CDR1 MNHNS, CDR2 SASEGT. The CDR3 consists of 15 residues. V lost 6 bases and J 6 bases, leaving 20 bases between the germline ends. CDR3 amino acids: CASRTWGGRAPEAFF. As DNA, the CDR3 is TGTGCCAGCAGGACTTGGGGGGGTCGTGCCCCTGAAGCTTTCTTT.

The V call is TRBV20-1, the J call TRBJ2-5, with TRBD2 matching over 12 bases. Germline trimming cut 6 bases from V and 5 bases from J; bases unmatched to any gene: 7. This CDR3 is built from 14 residues. CDR1 is DFQATT, CDR2 SNEGSKA, per germline (reference sequence). CDR3 nucleotides: TGCAGTGCCAGGACTAGCGGGAATAGCGAGACCCAGTACTTC. Protein sequence: CSARTSGNSETQYF.

V is TRBV2 and J is TRBJ1-2; 7 bases match TRBD1. Trimming cost V 4 bases and J 0 bases; bases outside gene matches: 2. The CDR3 runs to 14 residues. Germline V gene sequence: CDR1 SNHLY, CDR2 FYNNEI. The CDR3 nucleotides read TGTGCCAGCAGTGGGGACAGCACTAACTATGGCTACACCTTC. It specifies CASSGDSTNYGYTF. The full variable domain, in which reference TRBV2 and TRBJ1-2 provide the parts outside the CDR3, is EPEVTQTPSHQVTQMGQEVILRCVPISNHLYFYWYRQILGQKVEFLVSFYNNEISEKSEIFDDQFSVERPDGSNFTLKIRSTKLEDSAMYFCASSGDSTNYGYTFGSGTRLTVV.

The chain employs TRBV5-1 and TRBJ2-7, with TRBD1 identical over 8 bases. V was pared by 5 bases and J by 4 bases, with 5 bases of the junction left unmatched. CDR1 is SGHRS, CDR2 YFSETQ, per germline. The CDR3 extends over 13 amino acids. CDR3 DNA: TGCGCCAGCAGTCCGGACAGGGCGTACGAGCAGTACTTC. Residues: CASSPDRAYEQYF.

This chain joins TRBV2 and TRBJ2-7; no firm D call. CDR1 is SNHLY and CDR2 is FYNNEI in the germline V gene. Between the trimmed V and J ends, which lost 8 bases and 0 bases, there was a span of 14 bases. The CDR3 is 14 amino acids. This CDR3 is CASLPRRDSYEQYF. The CDR3 nucleotides are TGTGCCAGCCTACCCCGGCGAGACTCCTACGAGCAGTACTTC. Supplemented by reference TRBV2 and TRBJ2-7, the full variable domain reads EPEVTQTPSHQVTQMGQEVILRCVPISNHLYFYWYRQILGQKVEFLVSFYNNEISEKSEIFDDQFSVERPDGSNFTLKIRSTKLEDSAMYFCASLPRRDSYEQYFGPGTRLTVT.

The table lists this clonotype with a few counts. CDR3 protein: CASSSDREGYNEQFF. The CDR3 DNA sequence: TGTGCCAGCAGCTCCGACAGGGAGGGGTACAATGAGCAGTTCTTC. V and J are TRBV11-2 and TRBJ2-1, with D tentatively TRBD1 or TRBD2 (7 bases each). Germline V gives CDR1 SGHAT, CDR2 FQNNGV. Deletions cut 4 bases from V and 4 bases from J, with 14 bases between. CDR3 length: 15 residues.

The chain employs TRBV5-1 and TRBJ1-1, with D perhaps matching TRBD1 (5 bases). V was pared by 0 bases and J by 0 bases, with 6 bases between. The CDR3 sequence is 14 residues long. Germline V gene sequence: CDR1 SGHRS, CDR2 YFSETQ. The CDR3 region is CASSLGQMNTEAFF. Here the CDR3 DNA reads TGCGCCAGCAGCTTGGGACAGATGAACACTGAAGCTTTCTTT.

The chain has TRBV29-1 and TRBJ2-6; the D gene is possibly TRBD1 (6 bases). The CDR3 runs to 14 residues. CDR1 is SQVTM and CDR2 is ANQGSEA in the germline V gene. V was shortened by 5 bases and J by 4 bases, with 12 bases between the two germline ends. The CDR3 region has the DNA TGCAGCGTTAAACAGGGATCCGGGGCCAACGTCCTGACTTTC. Protein product: CSVKQGSGANVLTF.

The chain couples TRBV18 to TRBJ2-5, with D uncertain. The germline V and J ends were trimmed by 2 bases and 5 bases, with 3 bases remaining between them. The germline V gene has CDR1 KGHSH and CDR2 LQKENI. The CDR3 totals 11 residues. CDR3 in amino acids: CASSPGETQYF. CDR3 nucleotide sequence: TGTGCCAGCTCACCAGGGGAGACCCAGTACTTC.

This chain connects TRBV20-1 to TRBJ2-3; the match to TRBD2 covers 8 bases. The CDR3 totals 17 residues. Germline lookup yields CDR1 DFQATT and CDR2 SNEGSKA (reference sequence). The junction had 12 bases not matched to a gene; V was cut back by 0 bases and J by 4 bases. The CDR3 DNA follows: TGCAGTGCTAGAGATTGGGGTGCGGGGGGCAGGGCAGATACGCAGTATTTT. Its translation is CSARDWGAGGRADTQYF.

The V gene is TRBV20-1, the J gene TRBJ1-5; 8 bases fit TRBD1. The germline CDR1 and CDR2 sequences are DFQATT and SNEGSKA (reference sequence). V shed 3 bases, J shed 6 bases, and the junction held 10 bases outside the gene matches. The CDR3 totals 15 residues. The CDR3 region has the DNA TGCAGTGCTAGCCTTGACAGGGGTTTCGGTCAGCCCCAGCATTTT. This translates into CSASLDRGFGQPQHF.

The chain has TRBV2 and TRBJ1-2, with D perhaps TRBD1 (5 bases). CDR1 is SNHLY and CDR2 is FYNNEI in the germline V gene. Trimming shortened V by 7 bases and J by 4 bases, and 13 bases separated the two germline ends. This CDR3 spans 13 amino acids. This chain's CDR3 is CASTGRGGYGYTF. In DNA form, the CDR3 reads TGTGCCAGCACCGGGAGGGGCGGCTATGGCTACACCTTC.

This clonotype was seen a handful of times. The chain couples TRBV12-3 or TRBV12-4 to TRBJ2-6; 7 nucleotides match TRBD1. This CDR3 comprises 15 residues. V shed 6 bases, J shed 4 bases, and the junction held 6 bases outside the gene matches. The CDR3 spells CASSQTGYGANVLTF. In DNA, the CDR3 is TGTGCCAGCAGCCAGACAGGGTACGGGGCCAACGTCCTGACTTTC.

This clonotype was detected once. This chain uses TRBV7-2 with TRBJ1-6; D remains ambiguous. V was pared by 3 bases and J by 7 bases, with 10 bases between. The CDR3 totals 14 residues. The V gene's germline CDR1 is SGHTA and CDR2 FQGNSA. For the CDR3, the DNA is TGTGCCAGCAGCTTGCAGCTCTCCAATTCACCCCTCCACTTT. This gives the protein CASSLQLSNSPLHF.

The chain has TRBV6-1 and TRBJ1-2, with D maybe TRBD1 (5 bases). The CDR3 has 14 residues. Germline values: CDR1 MNHNS, CDR2 SASEGT. V lost 6 bases, J lost 5 bases, and 16 bases lay in between. CDR3 loop: CASRTRVGTYGYTF. In DNA form, the CDR3 reads TGTGCCAGCAGGACCCGGGTGGGGACTTATGGCTACACCTTC.

J is TRBJ1-6 and V is TRBV20-1; 8 positions match TRBD1. The CDR3 is 13 residues long. V lost 6 bases, J lost 5 bases, and 3 bases stayed unmatched. CDR1 is DFQATT, CDR2 SNEGSKA, per germline (reference sequence). This CDR3 is CSAQGANNSPLHF. The CDR3 coding sequence is TGCAGTGCCCAGGGGGCTAATAATTCACCCCTCCACTTT.

The V and J genes are TRBV7-2 and TRBJ1-1; D is possibly TRBD1 (6 bases). Trimming removed 1 base at V and 11 bases at J, with 11 bases between. Germline V gene sequence: CDR1 SGHTA, CDR2 FQGNSA. The CDR3 consists of 12 residues. The chain's CDR3 is CASSLETGRAFF. CDR3 in DNA: TGTGCCAGCAGCTTAGAAACAGGGCGGGCTTTCTTT. Using reference TRBV7-2 and TRBJ1-1 for the parts outside the CDR3, the full variable domain is GAGVSQSPSNKVTEKGKDVELRCDPISGHTALYWYRQSLGQGLEFLIYFQGNSAPDKSGLPSDRFSAERTGGSVSTLTIQRTQQEDSAVYLCASSLETGRAFFGQGTRLTVV.